The clone carrying this TCR beta chain was counted once. The data were produced by immunoSEQ multiplex PCR, yet TCRdb's version contains in-frame clones alone and is incomplete. The table lists some 500,000 clones, around 95% of them singletons, with 0.05% to 0.08% in the top ten. The donors were adults (healthy and HIV-negative) with no recent acute infections or vaccinations. This specimen comes from a study of shared clonotypes between healthy human individuals. Germline V gene data show CDR1 as LNHDA and CDR2 as SQIVND (reference sequence). The CDR3 has 15 residues. V was trimmed by 1 base and J by 6 bases, leaving 15 bases between them.

The TCR sequence derives from a woman in her 30s in good health. The V gene is TRBV19, the J gene TRBJ1-2; D may be TRBD1 (5 bases). The sample comprised naive CD4+ T cells sorted from blood. Subset described: CD45RA+ positively selected. CDR3: CASSIGGSRLDGYTF. CDR3 nucleotide sequence: TGTGCCAGTAGTATAGGGGGGTCGCGGTTGGATGGCTACACCTTC.